Shown below are 9 T cell receptor beta chains from a single sample sequenced in a study of blood T cell repertoires in COVID-19. The method was immunoSEQ multiplex PCR; TCRdb's version includes in-frame clones alone and lacks a portion of them. The sample records tens of thousands of clones, roughly 80% being singletons. The source material was peripheral blood. These receptors all stem from a man in his sixties or seventies who had recovered from COVID-19.

The chain uses TRBV7-2 and TRBJ2-3, with D possibly matching TRBD2 (5 bases). CDR3 length: 13 residues. CDR1 SGHTA and CDR2 FQGNSA come from the germline V gene. Trimming shortened V by 4 bases and J by 7 bases, and 12 bases separated the two germline ends. CDR3 protein: CASSYGLGYTQYF. For the CDR3, the DNA is TGTGCCAGCAGCTACGGACTGGGTTATACGCAGTATTTT.

Only one count was recorded for this clone. CDR3 nucleotides: TGTGCCAGCAGCAGCAGGACTAGCGGGAGGGTGATATACAATGAGCAGTTCTTC. As protein: CASSSRTSGRVIYNEQFF. The rearrangement joins TRBV11-3 to TRBJ2-1; 15 bases line up with TRBD2. With 5 bases clipped from V and 4 bases from J, the junction kept 9 bases outside the gene matches. The CDR3 runs to 18 residues. The V gene's germline CDR1 is SGHNT and CDR2 YENEEA.

The CDR3 coding sequence is TGTGCCAGCAGTCAAAGGAGGCTCTTTATTGCTGGGGCCAACGTCCTGACTTTC. It translates to CASSQRRLFIAGANVLTF. The chain joins TRBV7-9 to TRBJ2-6; possible D gene TRBD2, 5 bases. The germline CDR1 and CDR2 sequences are SEHNR and FQNEAQ (reference sequence). The CDR3 consists of 18 residues. Between the trimmed V and J ends, which lost 6 bases and 2 bases, there was a span of 20 bases.

The rearrangement links TRBV7-2 to TRBJ2-7; D may be TRBD2 (5 bases). The CDR3 has 15 amino acids. In germline, CDR1 is SGHTA, CDR2 FQGNSA. Trimming left V 0 bases short and J 5 bases short, with 14 bases between. The CDR3 region has the DNA TGTGCCAGCAGCTTAGCACCGTCTAGCACCAACGAGCAGTACTTC. Protein sequence: CASSLAPSSTNEQYF.

The V call is TRBV6-5, the J call TRBJ2-7; D may be TRBD1 (5 bases). The CDR3 extends over 12 amino acids. V lost 0 bases, J lost 5 bases, and 5 bases lay in between. Germline V gene lookup returns CDR1 MNHEY and CDR2 SVGAGI. The DNA for the CDR3 is TGTGCCAGCAGTTACTCAGGGGACGAGCAGTACTTC. This gives the protein CASSYSGDEQYF.

A word on this clone: The CDR3 does not close with the conserved phenylalanine or tryptophan, likely indicating a read error. Because the CDR3's place on the DNA is in doubt, the DNA is left out and the CDR3 is given as listed by TCRdb. The CDR3 protein is CASSLQGRQPGY. The gene calls are TRBV11-3 and TRBJ1-1; TRBD1, as called in the table, went unchecked against the DNA. Germline assignment: CDR1 SGHNT and CDR2 YENEEA. The CDR3 is made up of 12 amino acids, end residues included.

This CDR3 reads CASRPGTGGYNEQFF. The CDR3 nucleotides are TGTGCCAGCAGGCCCGGGACAGGGGGGTACAATGAGCAGTTCTTC. The chain has TRBV6-5 and TRBJ2-1; 11 bases map to TRBD1. The germline V gene encodes CDR1 MNHEY and CDR2 SVGAGI. The CDR3 loop spans 15 amino acids. J lost 4 bases, V lost 6 bases, and 5 bases had no gene match.

The rearrangement joins TRBV11-3 to TRBJ2-7, with TRBD1 matching over 10 bases. Germline V gene data show CDR1 as SGHNT and CDR2 as YENEEA. The CDR3 has 16 residues. V was clipped by 5 bases and J by 5 bases; unmatched bases: 12. The CDR3 loop is CASSNPDRGGKNEQYF. CDR3 DNA sequence: TGTGCCAGCAGCAACCCGGACAGGGGGGGGAAAAACGAGCAGTACTTC.

The count of this clone is one. The chain uses TRBV15 and TRBJ1-5, with 10 bases aligning to TRBD1. V dropped 0 bases and J dropped 6; count of bases not matched to a gene: 5. Germline CDR1 reads LNHNV; CDR2 reads YYDKDF (reference sequence). The CDR3 consists of 16 residues. The CDR3 here is CATSRERQGAIQPQHF. The DNA for the CDR3 is TGTGCCACCAGCAGAGAGCGACAGGGGGCGATTCAGCCCCAGCATTTT.